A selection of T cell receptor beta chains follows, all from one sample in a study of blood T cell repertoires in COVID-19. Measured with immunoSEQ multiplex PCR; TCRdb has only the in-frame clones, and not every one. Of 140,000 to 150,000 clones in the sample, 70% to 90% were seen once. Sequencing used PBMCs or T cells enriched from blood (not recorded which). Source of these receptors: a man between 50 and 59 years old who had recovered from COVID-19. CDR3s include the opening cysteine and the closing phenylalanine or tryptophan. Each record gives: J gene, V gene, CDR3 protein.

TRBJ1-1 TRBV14 CASREVDERGTEAFF
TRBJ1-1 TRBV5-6 CASSLGRRAFF
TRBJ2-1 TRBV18 CASSPPVPSEYNEQFF
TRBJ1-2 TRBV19 CASSTTGLSIPNYGYTF
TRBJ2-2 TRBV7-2 CASRHRVIPQRNTGELFF
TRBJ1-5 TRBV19 CASSSQGKQPQHF
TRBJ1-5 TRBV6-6 CASRQGQNNQPQHF
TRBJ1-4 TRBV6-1 CASSRPGQGEKLFF
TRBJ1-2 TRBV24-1 CATRGGNDYSDYGYTF
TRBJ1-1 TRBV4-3 CASSQGRGDTEAFF
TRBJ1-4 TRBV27 CASRRDPPTNEKLFF
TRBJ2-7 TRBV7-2 CASSQAGTGVYEQYF
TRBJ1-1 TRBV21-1 CGGDDEHTEAFF
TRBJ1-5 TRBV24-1 CATAAGQPNNQPQHF
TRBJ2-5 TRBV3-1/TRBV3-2 CASSQGLAGGQETQYF
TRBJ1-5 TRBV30 CAWSPGDTINQPQHF
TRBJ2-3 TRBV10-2 CASRLAGGSTDTQYF
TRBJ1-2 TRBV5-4 CASSFERGYGYTF